The rows below give T cell receptor beta chains drawn from one sample of a study of CD8+CD57+ T cells in acquired aplastic anemia. One entry per CDR3 protein, called by TCRdb with MiXCR from the reads. The sample contains a few hundred thousand distinct CDR3 sequences, less than 35% of which appear only once. The sample taken for sequencing was sorted CD4+, CD8+, or CD8+CD57+ T cells (not recorded which) from PBMCs. Receptors were obtained from a human donor with aplastic anemia. CDR3s include the opening cysteine and the closing phenylalanine or tryptophan. Fields, in order: clone size, J gene, V gene, D gene, CDR3 DNA, CDR3 protein. D genes are given only for firm matches. Clone size is not always given. Where it is, it says once, few, many or a class for expanded clones.

>many|TRBJ2-7|TRBV19|NA
TGTGCCAGTAGTGACGCCTCTGCAGGCCACTACGAGCAGTACTTC
CASSDASAGHYEQYF
>NA|TRBJ1-1|TRBV11-2|NA
TGTGCCAGCAGATATACAGGGAGGTATGGGTTCACTGAAGCTTTCTTT
CASRYTGRYGFTEAFF
>once|TRBJ2-5|TRBV2|TRBD1
TGTGCCAGCTGGGGACAGGGGGGGGGGACCCAGTACTTC
CASWGQGGGTQYF
>NA|TRBJ1-1|TRBV27|NA
TGTGCCAGCACCAAAACGGGGAACACTGAAGCTTTCTTT
CASTKTGNTEAFF
>NA|TRBJ1-6|TRBV20-1|NA
TGCAGTGCTAGACACGGGCAGCTTAATTCACCCCTCCACTTT
CSARHGQLNSPLHF
>NA|TRBJ1-2|TRBV24-1|NA
TGTGCCACCAGTGCGAGGTTTGGGGCGGGGGACTATGGCTACACCTTC
CATSARFGAGDYGYTF
>NA|TRBJ2-1|TRBV27|NA
TGTGCCAGCAGGACTCAGACTAGAAATGAGCAGTTCTTC
CASRTQTRNEQFF
>NA|TRBJ2-1|TRBV24-1|TRBD2
TGTGCCACCAGTGAGTATGGGGCTAGCGGGAGGAACAATGAGCAGTTCTTC
CATSEYGASGRNNEQFF
>few|TRBJ2-1|TRBV4-1|NA
TGCGCCAGCAGCCAATTTGCGGTAACCTTGGATGAGCAGTTCTTC
CASSQFAVTLDEQFF
>NA|TRBJ1-1|TRBV2|NA
TGTGCCAGCAGGCCAGGTTTCTTT
CASRPGFF
>NA|TRBJ2-1|TRBV2|TRBD2
TGTGCCAGCAGTGGAATCCCTAGCGGGAGCTATGCGCAGTTCTTC
CASSGIPSGSYAQFF
>NA|TRBJ2-7|TRBV7-4|NA
TGTGCCAGCAGCTTACGGGGGCTAGATAAAACCTACGAGCAGTACTTC
CASSLRGLDKTYEQYF
>many|TRBJ2-1|TRBV20-1|NA
TGCAGTGCGTCGAACACAGGGCATGAGCAGTTCTTC
CSASNTGHEQFF
>NA|TRBJ2-1|TRBV5-1|NA
TGCGCCATCAGCGTTTTGGGGGGAGCGAGCAATGAGCAGTTCTTC
CAISVLGGASNEQFF
>NA|TRBJ2-7|TRBV9|TRBD2
TGTGCCAGCTCCTTAGCGGGAGTGGGTGCCTACGAGCAGTACTTC
CASSLAGVGAYEQYF
>NA|TRBJ1-2|TRBV27|NA
TGTGCCACCCTAGGACTCGCTAACTATGGCTACACCTTC
CATLGLANYGYTF
>NA|TRBJ2-7|TRBV27|TRBD2
TGTGCCAGCAGTTCCTTCGTTCCCTCTAGCGGGAGCTCCTACGAGCAGTACTTC
CASSSFVPSSGSSYEQYF
>many|TRBJ1-2|TRBV5-5|NA
TGTGCCAGCAGCTCGAGGGACGCCACCTCTTCTGGCTACACCTTC
CASSSRDATSSGYTF
>many|TRBJ1-1|TRBV7-9|NA
TGTGCCAGCAGCTTGATAGCGGGCGACACTGAAGCTTTCTTT
CASSLIAGDTEAFF
>NA|TRBJ1-6|TRBV11-2|TRBD1
TGTGCCAGCAGTGACCTCCGGGACAGGGGGCGGAATTCACCCCTCCACTTT
CASSDLRDRGRNSPLHF
>many|TRBJ1-1|TRBV19|TRBD1
TGTGCCAGTAGCGGGACAGTTTTGTACGACACTGAAGCTTTCTTT
CASSGTVLYDTEAFF
>many|TRBJ1-6|TRBV20-1|TRBD1
TGCAGTGCTAACCCCGGGACAGGGTGGTCCCCTTCACCCCTCCACTTT
CSANPGTGWSPSPLHF
>NA|TRBJ2-5|TRBV7-9|TRBD2
TGTGCCAGCAGCCTGAGACTAGCGGGGGAAGAGACCCAGTACTTC
CASSLRLAGEETQYF
>NA|TRBJ2-3|TRBV4-1|TRBD2
TGCGCCAGCAGCCAAGTCGGCGGGGGTACTAGCGGCACAGATACGCAGTATTTT
CASSQVGGGTSGTDTQYF
>NA|TRBJ1-5|TRBV11-3|NA
TGTGCCGGCAGCTTACGTGGCAGACTCAATCAGCCCCAGCATTTT
CAGSLRGRLNQPQHF
>NA|TRBJ2-7|TRBV28|NA
TGTGCCAGCAGTTTATACTTAAACGAGCAGTACTTC
CASSLYLNEQYF
>NA|TRBJ1-1|TRBV20-1|TRBD1
TGCAGTGCTGAAGGGACAGGGGACACTGAAGCTTTCTTT
CSAEGTGDTEAFF
>NA|TRBJ2-7|TRBV20-1|NA
TGCAGTGCCAGGACCTACGAGCAGTACTTC
CSARTYEQYF
>few|TRBJ2-1|TRBV20-1|NA
TGCAGTGCTAGACGGACGACAGGTGATGAGTTCTTC
CSARRTTGDEFF
>NA|TRBJ2-7|TRBV7-2|NA
TGTGCCAGCAGCTTCAGGGAGCATTACGAGCAGTACTTC
CASSFREHYEQYF
>few|TRBJ1-6|TRBV4-1|NA
TGCGCCAGCAGCCTAAGAGAAGAAGATTCACCCCTCCACTTT
CASSLREEDSPLHF
>few|TRBJ2-1|TRBV5-1|TRBD2
TGCGCCAGCAGCTTGCGAGCTAGCGGGATCTCCTACAATGAGCAGTTCTTC
CASSLRASGISYNEQFF
>NA|TRBJ1-1|TRBV10-3|TRBD1
TGTGCCATCAGTGAGTCTATGGGACAGAAAGTCACTGAAGCTTTCTTT
CAISESMGQKVTEAFF
>NA|TRBJ2-5|TRBV9|TRBD2
TGTGCCAGCAGCGTAATGGGGGAATTAGCGGGAGAGACCCAGTACTTC
CASSVMGELAGETQYF
>many|TRBJ2-3|TRBV10-3|NA
TGTGCCATCAGGAAGGGGGGTGAACCTTCTAGCACAGATACGCAGTATTTT
CAIRKGGEPSSTDTQYF
>NA|TRBJ1-2|TRBV4-3|NA
TGCGCCAGCAGCCGGGTGAATCCTACTAACTATGGCTACACCTTC
CASSRVNPTNYGYTF
>NA|TRBJ2-6|TRBV5-1|NA
TGCGCCAGCAGCTCACAGGGCGCGGGGGCCAACGTCCTGACTTTC
CASSSQGAGANVLTF
>NA|TRBJ1-2|TRBV10-3|NA
TGTGCCATCAGTTCCCTGTCTGACGGCGGCTACACCTTC
CAISSLSDGGYTF
>few|TRBJ1-1|TRBV6-1|TRBD1
TGTGCCAGCAGCCCCGAAGGGACAGGGGACACTGAAGCTTTCTTT
CASSPEGTGDTEAFF
>NA|TRBJ1-6|TRBV30|TRBD1
TGTGCCTGGAGCCCAGTCCGGGACAGGAGAGGTTCACCCCTCCACTTT
CAWSPVRDRRGSPLHF
>many|TRBJ1-2|TRBV5-6|TRBD1
TGTGCCAGCACCGAAGGCGGACAGGGGTCACGCGGCTACACCTTC
CASTEGGQGSRGYTF
>NA|TRBJ2-7|TRBV7-2|NA
TGTGCCAGCAGCTTAGGGGAGCGTCCTACCTACGAGCAGTACTTC
CASSLGERPTYEQYF
>many|TRBJ1-1|TRBV7-2|NA
TGTGCCAGCAGCTTAGAACCGGGTGCTGAAGCTTTCTTT
CASSLEPGAEAFF
>many|TRBJ1-2|TRBV2|TRBD1
TGTGCCAGCCTTCCTGGGGGACAGGGGAAGGATGGCTACACCTTC
CASLPGGQGKDGYTF
>many|TRBJ1-3|TRBV20-1|NA
TGCAGTGTGGGGGTTTGGGGAAACACCATATATTTT
CSVGVWGNTIYF
>NA|TRBJ1-5|TRBV4-3|NA
TGCGCCAGCAGGTACTGTCGGGAAAGCAATCAGCCCCAGCATTTT
CASRYCRESNQPQHF
>NA|TRBJ2-7|TRBV25-1|TRBD2
TGTGCCAGCGGCTTGGCCCGGGCTAGCGGTGAATTC
CASGLARASGEF